The next 15 T cell receptor beta chains were all read from a single sample in a study of blood T cell repertoires in COVID-19. The table came from immunoSEQ multiplex PCR; TCRdb's copy has only in-frame clones and leaves some out. The sample has 45,000 to 70,000 clones, roughly nine tenths seen once. Sequencing was performed on peripheral blood. All receptors derive from a woman aged 60-75 years with active or convalescent COVID-19.

V usage is TRBV20-1 and J usage is TRBJ1-1; D is uncertain. Trimming shortened V by 3 bases and J by 4 bases, and 15 bases separated the two germline ends. Germline CDR1 is DFQATT and CDR2 is SNEGSKA (reference sequence). This CDR3 comprises 14 residues. CDR3 in DNA: TGCAGTGCTAGTGAGCAAGGACTGGGCACTGAAGCTTTCTTT. Encoded protein: CSASEQGLGTEAFF.

The chain links TRBV4-3 to TRBJ2-7, with 9 bases identical to TRBD2. Germline V gives CDR1 LGHNA, CDR2 YSLEER. The CDR3 loop spans 15 amino acids. The junction had 2 bases not matched to a gene; V was cut back by 0 bases and J by 2 bases. For the CDR3, the DNA is TGCGCCAGCAGCCAAGAGACTAGCGGCACCTACGAGCAGTACTTC. Its translation is CASSQETSGTYEQYF.

This clone was observed once. CDR3 loop: CASSPGTGYSQPQHF. CDR3 DNA sequence: TGTGCCAGCAGCCCGGGGACAGGGTATAGTCAGCCCCAGCATTTT. The chain uses TRBV7-9 and TRBJ1-5; 9 bases agree with TRBD1. Germline V gene sequence: CDR1 SEHNR, CDR2 FQNEAQ (reference sequence). The V gene end was trimmed by 5 bases and the J gene end by 6 bases; junction bases not matched to a gene: 8. This CDR3 region has 15 residues. Supplemented by reference TRBV7-9 and TRBJ1-5, the full variable domain reads DTGVSQNPRHKITKRGQNVTFRCDPISEHNRLYWYRQTLGQGPEFLTYFQNEAQLEKSRLLSDRFSAERPKGSFSTLEIQRTEQGDSAMYLCASSPGTGYSQPQHFGDGTRLSIL.

The chain links TRBV24-1 to TRBJ2-3; maybe TRBD2 (5 bases). Germline V gene lookup returns CDR1 KGHDR and CDR2 SFDVKD. CDR3 length: 13 residues. The V end was cut by 8 bases, the J end by 1 base, with 9 bases between. CDR3 DNA sequence: TGTGCCACCATAGAGGAGGGCACAGATACGCAGTATTTT. It encodes CATIEEGTDTQYF.

V gene TRBV5-4 combines with J gene TRBJ2-1; perhaps TRBD1 as D (7 bases). V lost 4 bases, J lost 2 bases, and 13 bases lay in between. The CDR3 runs 15 residues. Germline values: CDR1 SGHNT, CDR2 YYREEE (reference sequence). The CDR3 protein is CASSRGTETYNEQFF. The CDR3 DNA reads as TGTGCCAGCAGCCGCGGGACAGAAACCTACAATGAGCAGTTCTTC. Full variable domain (rest looked up from reference TRBV5-4 and TRBJ2-1): ETGVTQSPTHLIKTRGQQVTLRCSSQSGHNTVSWYQQALGQGPQFIFQYYREEENGRGNFPPRFSGLQFPNYSSELNVNALELDDSALYLCASSRGTETYNEQFFGPGTRLTVL.

This clone was counted only a few times. V usage is TRBV5-1 and J usage is TRBJ1-4; 7 bases map to TRBD1. The ends lost 0 bases at V and 8 bases at J; junction bases unmatched: 4. The CDR3 length is 14 residues. CDR1 and CDR2 (germline): SGHRS, YFSETQ. The DNA of the CDR3 is TGCGCCAGCAGCTTGGGGACAGGAAACGAAAAACTGTTTTTT. Translating gives CASSLGTGNEKLFF. Full variable domain (missing parts from reference TRBV5-1 and TRBJ1-4): KAGVTQTPRYLIKTRGQQVTLSCSPISGHRSVSWYQQTPGQGLQFLFEYFSETQRNKGNFPGRFSGRQFSNSRSEMNVSTLELGDSALYLCASSLGTGNEKLFFGSGTQLSVL.

J is TRBJ1-2 and V is TRBV28, with 7 nucleotides matching TRBD1. The CDR3 is made up of 15 amino acids. In germline, CDR1 is MDHEN, CDR2 SYDVKM. Trimming took 5 bases from V and 4 from J; bases not matched to a gene: 10. CDR3 DNA sequence: TGTGCCAGCAGTCTAGTGACAGGGTTTAGCTATGGCTACACCTTC. Amino acids: CASSLVTGFSYGYTF.

The genes are TRBV4-1 and TRBJ2-1; TRBD2 matches 8 bases. The junction had 11 bases not matched to a gene; V was cut back by 1 base and J by 9 bases. This CDR3 is built from 16 residues. Germline CDR1 reads MGHRA; CDR2 reads YSYEKL. The CDR3 nucleotides read TGCGCCAGCAGCCAAGCCTCGGGGGCCGCGGGGGGTGAGCAGTTCTTC. Protein product: CASSQASGAAGGEQFF.

The V gene is TRBV7-3, the J gene TRBJ2-3, with D perhaps matching TRBD2 (6 bases). There are 15 residues in the CDR3. The germline V gene encodes CDR1 SGHTA and CDR2 FQGTGA. V dropped 5 bases and J dropped 5 bases, with 17 bases sitting between them. The CDR3 sequence is CASSPTAGLRDTQYF. CDR3 nucleotide sequence: TGTGCCAGCAGCCCCACGGCGGGGCTTAGAGATACGCAGTATTTT.

The chain has TRBV7-8 and TRBJ2-1; 9 nucleotides align to TRBD1. The CDR3 runs to 16 residues. V shed 0 bases and J 4 bases; nucleotides not matched to a gene: 4. The germline CDR1 and CDR2 sequences are SGHVS and FQNEAQ. The CDR3 spells CASSLAEGQGYNEQFF. For the CDR3, the DNA is TGTGCCAGCAGCTTAGCGGAGGGACAGGGTTACAATGAGCAGTTCTTC.

The chain links TRBV29-1 to TRBJ2-3, with unresolved D. This CDR3 is 12 amino acids long. V was clipped by 5 bases and J by 2 bases, with 8 bases between them. CDR1 and CDR2 from the germline V gene are SQVTM and ANQGSEA. This CDR3 is CSVQAVTDTQYF. The CDR3 bases are TGCAGCGTTCAGGCCGTCACAGATACGCAGTATTTT.

The chain carries TRBV28 and TRBJ1-2; D is unresolved. This CDR3 has 13 amino acids. V dropped 4 bases and J dropped 6 bases, with 12 bases sitting between them. The germline gives CDR1 MDHEN, CDR2 SYDVKM. CDR3 residues: CASSYGEKDGYTF. CDR3 DNA sequence: TGTGCCAGCAGTTACGGGGAAAAGGATGGCTACACCTTC.

The chain combines TRBV9 with TRBJ1-1, with 7 bases aligning to TRBD1. CDR1 is SGDLS, CDR2 YYNGEE, per germline. Trimming took 2 bases from V and 7 from J; bases not matched to a gene: 2. This CDR3 has 12 amino acids. This CDR3 reads CASSVSGGEAFF. Written as DNA, the CDR3 is TGTGCCAGCAGCGTCTCAGGGGGTGAAGCTTTCTTT.

V is TRBV5-4 and J is TRBJ2-5; the D gene is possibly TRBD1 (6 bases). The V end lost 3 bases, the J end lost 3 bases, and 6 bases lay between the germline ends. The CDR3 runs to 12 residues. Germline assignment: CDR1 SGHNT and CDR2 YYREEE (reference sequence). Here the CDR3 reads CASSSGEETQYF. The DNA for the CDR3 is TGTGCCAGCAGCTCAGGGGAAGAGACCCAGTACTTC. The complete variable domain, with remaining parts taken from reference TRBV5-4 and TRBJ2-5, reads ETGVTQSPTHLIKTRGQQVTLRCSSQSGHNTVSWYQQALGQGPQFIFQYYREEENGRGNFPPRFSGLQFPNYSSELNVNALELDDSALYLCASSSGEETQYFGPGTRLLVL.

The rearrangement joins TRBV11-2 to TRBJ1-1; D unresolved. The V and J ends lost 4 bases and 1 base respectively, with 7 bases between them. This CDR3 is built from 13 residues. Germline CDR1 is SGHAT and CDR2 is FQNNGV. In DNA form, the CDR3 reads TGTGCCAGCAGCTCCCGGGAGAACACTGAAGCTTTCTTT. This gives the protein CASSSRENTEAFF.